This T cell receptor (beta chain) was sequenced in a study of shared clonotypes between healthy human individuals. The data were produced by immunoSEQ multiplex PCR, yet TCRdb's version contains in-frame clones alone and is incomplete. This sample has around 2.3 million clones; approximately 94% occur once, and the top ten carry approximately 0.13%. Sequences were obtained from naive CD4+ T cells sorted from blood. Stated subset: CD45RA+ positively selected. The origin of this receptor is a man younger than 30 in good health.

The CDR3 reads CASSEWFTGVQETQYF. CDR3 coding DNA: TGTGCCAGCAGTGAATGGTTTACAGGGGTGCAAGAGACCCAGTACTTC. The chain carries TRBV6-1 and TRBJ2-5, with 7 bases identical to TRBD1. The CDR3 runs 16 residues. J was trimmed by 2 bases and V by 2 bases; bases with no gene match: 8. The germline CDR1 and CDR2 sequences are MNHNS and SASEGT.